This entry concerns a single TCR beta chain. No antigen is known for it. Base quality data are lacking; no much larger clone is found one base away. The collaborating institutions used their own protocols to collect whole blood in K2EDTA tubes. For TCRbeta analysis, collaborators shipped samples in one of three forms: frozen whole blood, isolated PBMCs, or DNA extracted from either of those sample types. The sample is drawn from a study of blood T cell repertoires in COVID-19 (dated by TCRdb to 2020 to 2021). For the study in its entirety: The collaborator samples originated in the United States, Italy and Spain and spanned the acute and convalescent phases of COVID-19. The prospective study material was composed of cDNA or gDNA derived from T cells, B-cell-depleted T cells, or PBMCs. The dataset comprised deeply sampled blood TCRbeta repertoires from subjects exposed to, actively infected with, or recovered from COVID-19. The repertoires were made available in a free public database intended to serve as a resource for research on the immune response to SARS-CoV-2. The samples were drawn from two sources: the first 160 participants of the ongoing ImmuneRACE study, and 1,254 subjects contributed by 6 global collaborators. Nearly every sample came with metadata listing a de-identified subject ID, COVID-19 status, age in years and sex. Where HLA class I and class II types were available, the types were taken from metadata supplied by the sample provider, not from assay-based typing. Results and caveats for the whole study, not just this receptor: Clinical and demographic metadata were provided uncurated, with the amount varying by source and participant.

The immunoSEQ Assay, a bias-controlled multiplex PCR, was used to amplify TCRbeta CDR3 regions from genomic DNA. Per the original workflow: Nucleated cell counts per sample were estimated from amplification of reference gene primers within the assay. To quantify the absolute abundance of each unique TCRbeta CDR3 rearrangement, sequence reads were collapsed and filtered. For each sample, productive Simpson clonality was calculated by taking the square root of Simpson's diversity index across productive rearrangements. TCRdb took over this immuneACCESS table, retaining in-frame rearrangements with V and J assigned. Such tables are incomplete; in checked studies, under half of the missing clones stem from an unresolved V gene, and the remainder is unexplained. V and J calls and clone size follow that table, whereas D and trimming were derived from the DNA. This sample has nearly 55,000 clones in its table, and around 78% of those were observed once. Clones ranked in the top ten supply just under 15% of the sample.

The clonotype originates from a human donor with active or convalescent COVID-19. The donor label of this sample is uncertain. Specimen: peripheral blood.

The DNA sequence is given as TGTGCCAGCAGCCCGTGGACATACAATGAGCAGTTCTTC. The translation is CASSPWTYNEQFF. The chain is assembled from TRBV7-6 and TRBJ2-1, and TRBD1 may be the D gene, going by 5 matching bases. The germline V gene sets CDR1 to SGHVS and CDR2 to FNYEAQ. The CDR3 has 13 amino acids, counting the end cysteine and phenylalanine. Only CDR3 DNA is held: 39 bases, read in frame from base 1. The trim is 5 bases for V and 4 bases for J, with a gap of 9 bases between the germline ends.